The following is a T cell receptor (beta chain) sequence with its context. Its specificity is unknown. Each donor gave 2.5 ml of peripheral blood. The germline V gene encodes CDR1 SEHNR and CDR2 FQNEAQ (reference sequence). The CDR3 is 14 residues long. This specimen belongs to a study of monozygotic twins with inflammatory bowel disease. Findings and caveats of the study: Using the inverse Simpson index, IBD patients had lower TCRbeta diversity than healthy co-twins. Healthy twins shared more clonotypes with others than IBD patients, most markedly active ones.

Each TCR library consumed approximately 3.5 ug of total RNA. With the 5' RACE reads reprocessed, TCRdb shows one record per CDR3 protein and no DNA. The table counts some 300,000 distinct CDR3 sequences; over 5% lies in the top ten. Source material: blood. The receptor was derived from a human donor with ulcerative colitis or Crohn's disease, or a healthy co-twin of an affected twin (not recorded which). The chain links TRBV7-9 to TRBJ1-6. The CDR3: CASSLRTALSPLHF.